The rows below give T cell receptor beta chains drawn from one sample of a study of blood T cells in healthy people across ages. TCRdb used MiXCR to reprocess the 5' RACE reads, holding one entry per CDR3 protein. Of over 1,500,000 distinct CDR3 sequences detected, 30% to 40% appear once; the ten largest clones hold about 23%. Sequencing used blood. Every receptor here comes from a human donor in good health. CDR3s leave out the opening cysteine and the closing phenylalanine or tryptophan. A D gene is named only where the DNA matches it firmly. The size of a clone is reported for some rows only, either as once, few or many, or as a class for expanded clones.

>13|.|TRBV9|TRBJ1-2|.
ASSVMTGFQYGYT
>14|.|TRBV11-1|TRBJ2-1|few
ASTKTGSHGYNEQF
>13|TRBD2|TRBV20-1|TRBJ2-5|few
SARDQTSGKETQY
>13|TRBD2|TRBV10-3|TRBJ2-1|few
AISDTSGTYNEQF
>13|.|TRBV3-1|TRBJ2-7|few
ASSQDLSSSYEQY
>13|TRBD2|TRBV6-2/TRBV6-3|TRBJ2-3|.
ASRGLAGKGDTQY
>12|.|TRBV6-2/TRBV6-3|TRBJ2-1|few
ASSYSRAANEQF
>13|.|TRBV10-3|TRBJ1-5|.
AISATTGSNQPQH
>13|.|TRBV11-3|TRBJ2-2|.
ASSSRQTVTGELF
>12|.|TRBV5-1|TRBJ1-2|.
ASSLDLRGDGYT
>12|TRBD1|TRBV6-1|.|few
ASSEGQGASEQY
>9|.|TRBV5-1|TRBJ2-3|many
ASSLVDTQY
>12|.|TRBV5-1|TRBJ1-4|.
ASSVDRPNEKLF
>14|.|TRBV4-1|TRBJ1-1|.
ASSQELYRSDTEAF
>10|.|TRBV5-1|TRBJ1-2|many
ASSLDDYGYT
>14|.|TRBV3-1|TRBJ2-1|.
ASSQERVWGQGTEF
>14|.|TRBV20-1|TRBJ1-4|.
SARPRWGTNNEKLF
>12|.|TRBV4-3|TRBJ2-3|.
ASSQDTSPDTQY
>14|.|TRBV20-1|TRBJ2-2|.
SARERGWSGSGELF
>13|TRBD1|TRBV7-2|TRBJ2-3|.
ASSSRTGDTDTQY
>12|.|TRBV4-2|TRBJ2-5|few
ASSQERLEETQY
>18|.|TRBV4-3|TRBJ2-5|.
ASSQGGHNPWLAGEETQY
>15|TRBD1|TRBV6-5|TRBJ2-3|.
ASSYSIGGFGTDTQY
>12|TRBD1|TRBV9|TRBJ1-1|few
ASSGQGRNTEAF
>17|TRBD2|TRBV6-1|.|once
ASFGGRRGKNLLWYEQY
>15|.|TRBV12-3/TRBV12-4|TRBJ2-3|.
ASSFAGAGLSTDTQY
>16|.|TRBV30|TRBJ1-2|once
AWSVLATRGAPNYGYT
>11|.|TRBV4-3|TRBJ1-1|once
ASSQDWFTEAF
>13|.|TRBV12-3/TRBV12-4|TRBJ2-1|few
ASRTGTQFYNEQF
>16|TRBD1|TRBV4-1|TRBJ2-5|.
ASSPRLQGVLYQETQY
>13|.|TRBV7-2|TRBJ1-5|many
ASSPPGGRNQPQH
>13|TRBD2|TRBV29-1|TRBJ2-5|.
SVEWASGLKETQY
>15|.|TRBV7-2|TRBJ2-3|few
ASSLRPTQGVADTQY
>13|.|TRBV10-3|TRBJ2-3|once
AISVAGTPTDTQY
>12|.|TRBV29-1|TRBJ2-1|.
SVFKSQDQHEQF
>13|.|TRBV7-3|TRBJ2-3|few
ASSQKVGGTDTQY
>13|.|TRBV29-1|TRBJ2-3|few
SVDAGDISTDTQY
>14|TRBD2|TRBV20-1|TRBJ2-1|.
SARDGASGRGNEQF
>11|.|TRBV9|TRBJ2-3|.
TSSVSTLSPQY
>13|.|TRBV9|TRBJ1-2|.
ASSVRQEPNYGYT
>12|.|TRBV6-6|TRBJ1-4|.
ASNRIATNEKLF
>13|TRBD1|TRBV7-2|TRBJ2-7|.
ASSSRTGDSYERY
>15|.|TRBV4-2|TRBJ1-4|few
ASSQDPYGERSEKLF
>14|TRBD2|TRBV3-1|.|.
ASSQAGAGELHEQY
>13|.|TRBV20-1|TRBJ1-3|.
SARDLGGKRDTIY
>13|.|TRBV5-1|TRBJ2-3|.
ASSFSRSHTNTQY
>12|.|TRBV28|TRBJ1-4|few
ASRGAGHNEKLF
>16|.|TRBV5-1|TRBJ2-1|few
ASSLASQGATVQNEQF
>12|.|TRBV27|TRBJ2-3|few
ASSSPSLTDTQY
>12|TRBD1|TRBV12-3/TRBV12-4|TRBJ2-7|few
ASSALGQGVEQY
>14|TRBD1|TRBV25-1|TRBJ2-7|few
ASSATGDRGGYEQY
>13|.|TRBV11-2|TRBJ2-7|.
ASSPRNGISYEQY
>13|.|TRBV24-1|TRBJ1-1|.
ATSPYLGRETEAF
>14|.|TRBV15|TRBJ2-3|.
ATSRGARGITDTQY
>9|.|TRBV5-1|TRBJ2-3|many
ASSSTDTQY